These 9 T cell receptor beta chains share one sample of origin, sequenced in a study of blood T cell repertoires in COVID-19. Profiling relied on immunoSEQ multiplex PCR, and the TCRdb table lists in-frame clones only, not all of them. Altogether 130,000 to 150,000 clones are present, about four fifths being singletons, with the ten largest covering 5.5% to 7%. The material sequenced was peripheral blood. These receptors were taken from a human donor in a cohort sampled during active COVID-19.

The chain employs TRBV5-1 and TRBJ1-2; TRBD1 matches at 9 bases. This CDR3 is 15 amino acids long. Trimming cost V 0 bases and J 1 base; bases outside gene matches: 1. The germline gives CDR1 SGHRS, CDR2 YFSETQ. Here the CDR3 reads CASSLAGQGNYGYTF. CDR3 in DNA: TGCGCCAGCAGCTTGGCGGGACAGGGTAACTATGGCTACACCTTC.

The V gene is TRBV4-2, the J gene TRBJ2-4; D is uncertain. V lost 1 base and J 5 bases, leaving 6 bases between the germline ends. The CDR3 runs to 13 residues. CDR1 LGHNA and CDR2 YNFKEQ come from the germline V gene. The CDR3 bases are TGTGCCAGCAGCCAAGTGGCCGAAAACATTCAGTACTTC. Encoded protein: CASSQVAENIQYF.

The chain is built from TRBV5-6 and TRBJ2-7; TRBD2 might be the D (5 bases). Germline V CDR1 and CDR2: SGHDT, YYEEEE. The CDR3 sequence is 14 residues long. Trimming took off 7 bases at V and 2 bases at J, with 16 bases between the two ends. Written as DNA, the CDR3 is TGTGCCAGCCGCGGGCACGGGTCAACCTACGAGCAGTACTTC. It translates to CASRGHGSTYEQYF.

The chain employs TRBV7-9 and TRBJ1-1; no definite D call. The CDR3 contains 12 residues. Trimming took 7 bases from V and 5 from J, leaving 11 bases between them. CDR1 is SEHNR and CDR2 is FQNEAQ in the germline V gene (reference sequence). The CDR3 spells CASIIEGTEAFF. The CDR3 region has the DNA TGTGCCAGCATCATCGAGGGTACTGAAGCTTTCTTT.

The chain employs TRBV2 and TRBJ1-5; no clear D gene. There are 16 residues in the CDR3. The V end was cut by 6 bases, the J end by 6 bases, with 21 bases between. Germline CDR1 SNHLY, CDR2 FYNNEI. CDR3 region: CASSYAREGQRQPQHF. The CDR3 nucleotides are TGTGCCAGCAGCTACGCTAGGGAGGGTCAACGTCAGCCCCAGCATTTT. The full variable domain, its missing parts supplied by reference TRBV2 and TRBJ1-5, is EPEVTQTPSHQVTQMGQEVILRCVPISNHLYFYWYRQILGQKVEFLVSFYNNEISEKSEIFDDQFSVERPDGSNFTLKIRSTKLEDSAMYFCASSYAREGQRQPQHFGDGTRLSIL.

The chain recombines TRBV7-6 with TRBJ2-5, with 9 bases that match TRBD1. CDR3 size: 16 residues. CDR1 is SGHVS and CDR2 is FNYEAQ in the germline V gene. The V and J ends lost 4 bases and 4 bases, in that order; junction bases with no gene match: 10. The CDR3 coding sequence is TGTGCCAGCAGCTCAACAACCGGGACAGGGACAGAGACCCAGTACTTC. It codes for CASSSTTGTGTETQYF.

This chain joins TRBV11-2 and TRBJ1-5, with 8 nucleotides matching TRBD1. This CDR3 is 16 amino acids long. Losses at the gene ends were 4 bases for V and 4 bases for J; bases not matched to a gene: 9. The germline V gene has CDR1 SGHAT and CDR2 FQNNGV. CDR3 in amino acids: CASSSGTGLRNQPQHF. As DNA, the CDR3 is TGTGCCAGCAGCTCCGGGACAGGTTTACGAAATCAGCCCCAGCATTTT.

J is TRBJ2-1 and V is TRBV20-1, with TRBD2 as a possible D gene (6 bases). The CDR3 has 11 amino acids. The V end lost 6 bases, the J end lost 12 bases, and 15 bases lay between the germline ends. Germline lookup yields CDR1 DFQATT and CDR2 SNEGSKA (reference sequence). The CDR3 is CSADPGEGQFF. For the CDR3, the DNA is TGCAGTGCAGATCCGGGAGAAGGGCAGTTCTTC.

The V and J genes are TRBV5-1 and TRBJ2-7, with TRBD1 identical over 9 bases. Germline CDR1 SGHRS, CDR2 YFSETQ. V lost 7 bases, J lost 2 bases, and 7 bases stayed unmatched. CDR3 length equals 14 residues. The chain's CDR3 is CASAPGTGTYEQYF. In DNA form, the CDR3 reads TGCGCCAGCGCCCCCGGGACAGGGACCTACGAGCAGTACTTC.